The T cell receptor (beta chain) described here comes from a study of early T cells in non-severe SARS-CoV-2 infection. TCRdb recomputed calls from the 5' RACE reads with MiXCR, one row per CDR3 protein. Here the sample spans 100,000 to 120,000 distinct CDR3 sequences, 9% to 13% being singletons. This clonotype showed up just a few times. The V gene lost 3 bases and the J gene lost 9 bases, with 15 bases spanning the gap. CDR1 is WNHNN, CDR2 SYGVQD, per germline (reference sequence). The CDR3 spans 14 residues. This sequence joins TRBV10-1 and TRBJ2-1; D tentatively fits TRBD1 or TRBD2 (5 bases each). This TCR came from an adult who was a healthcare worker with PCR-confirmed SARS-CoV-2 infection or an uninfected control (not recorded which). The sample taken for sequencing was whole blood. The DNA of the CDR3 is TGCGCCAGCAGTGATGGGGCTAGCTATGGTGAGCAGTTCTTC. Protein product: CASSDGASYGEQFF.